Presented here are 17 T cell receptor beta chains from one specimen sequenced in a study of shared clonotypes between healthy human individuals. Using immunoSEQ multiplex PCR, the repertoire was profiled, and TCRdb retains in-frame clones only, with some absent. The table has about 1.4 million clones, roughly 96% seen once. Sequencing used naive CD4+ T cells sorted from blood. Subset in this sample: CD45RA+ positively selected. The receptors derive from a man aged 25 to 40 in good health.

This chain joins TRBV28 and TRBJ2-5; D may match TRBD1 or TRBD2 (5 bases each). The CDR3 totals 15 residues. V lost 7 bases, J lost 5 bases, and 20 bases lay in between. In germline, CDR1 is MDHEN, CDR2 SYDVKM. CDR3 loop: CASTRTGAFGETQYF. In DNA form, the CDR3 reads TGTGCCAGCACCCGAACCGGGGCGTTCGGGGAGACCCAGTACTTC.

The V gene is TRBV11-2, the J gene TRBJ2-7; a weak D match, TRBD1 (6 bases). The V end was cut by 4 bases, the J end by 3 bases, with 13 bases between. Looked up from germline, CDR1 is SGHAT and CDR2 is FQNNGV. The CDR3 consists of 14 residues. CDR3 DNA: TGTGCCAGCAGCTCCCGGGACACCAACTACGAGCAGTACTTC. The encoded protein is CASSSRDTNYEQYF.

V gene TRBV7-9 combines with J gene TRBJ2-1; D perhaps matches TRBD2 (5 bases). This CDR3 spans 13 amino acids. Between the trimmed V and J ends, which lost 2 bases and 8 bases, there was a span of 10 bases. Germline assignment: CDR1 SEHNR and CDR2 FQNEAQ (reference sequence). CDR3 DNA: TGTGCCAGCAGCTTACAGGAGGAGGATGAGCAGTTCTTC. Translation: CASSLQEEDEQFF.

V usage is TRBV5-1 and J usage is TRBJ2-5, with TRBD1 matching 8 bases. Per germline, CDR1 SGHRS and CDR2 YFSETQ. The junction had 5 bases not matched to a gene; V was cut back by 4 bases and J by 3 bases. CDR3 size: 14 residues. Here the CDR3 reads CASSPTGGEETQYF. The CDR3 DNA reads as TGCGCCAGCAGCCCTACAGGGGGAGAAGAGACCCAGTACTTC.

The chain combines TRBV7-7 with TRBJ1-4; D is perhaps TRBD1 (5 bases). The V end lost 1 base, the J end lost 0 bases, and 21 bases lay between the germline ends. Germline CDR1 and CDR2: SSHAT and FNYEAQ (reference sequence). This CDR3 has 20 residues. This chain's CDR3 is CASSLGWGSASPTTNEKLFF. As DNA, the CDR3 is TGTGCCAGCAGCTTAGGTTGGGGCTCCGCGAGCCCGACAACTAATGAAAAACTGTTTTTT.

V gene TRBV9 combines with J gene TRBJ2-2; 10 bases match TRBD1. The CDR3 has 16 residues. With 4 bases clipped from V and 5 bases from J, the junction kept 8 bases outside the gene matches. Germline V gene lookup returns CDR1 SGDLS and CDR2 YYNGEE. The CDR3 nucleotides read TGTGCCAGCAGCCCTCGGGACAGGGGATATACCGGGGAGCTGTTTTTT. Amino acid sequence: CASSPRDRGYTGELFF. The full variable domain, completed using reference TRBV9 and TRBJ2-2, is DSGVTQTPKHLITATGQRVTLRCSPRSGDLSVYWYQQSLDQGLQFLIQYYNGEERAKGNILERFSAQQFPDLHSELNLSSLELGDSALYFCASSPRDRGYTGELFFGEGSRLTVL.

The chain has TRBV6-1 and TRBJ1-1, with D hard to call. With 2 bases removed from V and 1 base from J, the gap between germline ends came to 14 bases. This CDR3 spans 16 amino acids. The germline V gene has CDR1 MNHNS and CDR2 SASEGT. In DNA form, the CDR3 reads TGTGCCAGCAGTGAAAGTCTGGCAGGAGGGAACACTGAAGCTTTCTTT. It encodes CASSESLAGGNTEAFF.

This chain joins TRBV6-1 and TRBJ2-7, with 11 positions matching TRBD2. The ends lost 4 bases at V and 2 bases at J; junction bases unmatched: 4. From germline, CDR1 is MNHNS and CDR2 SASEGT. This CDR3 region has 15 residues. CDR3 residues: CASSAGTSGPYEQYF. The CDR3 DNA reads TGTGCCAGCAGTGCCGGGACTAGCGGCCCCTACGAGCAGTACTTC.

V and J are TRBV5-1 and TRBJ1-2; 7 nucleotides agree with TRBD1. With 4 bases clipped from V and 4 bases from J, the junction kept 7 bases outside the gene matches. The CDR3 is 14 amino acids. CDR1 and CDR2 (germline): SGHRS, YFSETQ. In nucleotides, the CDR3 is TGCGCCAGCAGCACAGACAGGGAGAGCTATGGCTACACCTTC. Amino acids: CASSTDRESYGYTF. The variable domain in full, completed from reference TRBV5-1 and TRBJ1-2, reads KAGVTQTPRYLIKTRGQQVTLSCSPISGHRSVSWYQQTPGQGLQFLFEYFSETQRNKGNFPGRFSGRQFSNSRSEMNVSTLELGDSALYLCASSTDRESYGYTFGSGTRLTVV.

This chain uses TRBV20-1 with TRBJ2-3; no clear D. Trimming took off 7 bases at V and 1 base at J, with 6 bases between the two ends. Germline CDR1 and CDR2: DFQATT and SNEGSKA (reference sequence). The length of the CDR3 is 11 residues. The CDR3 nucleotides read TGCAGTGTCAGCGGCACAGATACGCAGTATTTT. Encoded protein: CSVSGTDTQYF.

The chain carries TRBV9 and TRBJ2-1, with 9 bases matching TRBD2. Germline values: CDR1 SGDLS, CDR2 YYNGEE. There are 16 residues in the CDR3. The V gene end was trimmed by 4 bases and the J gene end by 7 bases; junction bases not matched to a gene: 12. The CDR3 DNA reads TGTGCCAGCAGCTCCCCCGGGACTAGCAAAACGAATGAGCAGTTCTTC. It is translated as CASSSPGTSKTNEQFF.

This rearrangement joins TRBV7-9 to TRBJ2-1, with 7 bases that match TRBD1. Per germline, CDR1 SEHNR and CDR2 FQNEAQ (reference sequence). This CDR3 is built from 18 residues. The V and J ends lost 7 bases and 0 bases, in that order; junction bases with no gene match: 15. In DNA form, the CDR3 reads TGTGCCAGCATCAAAGGGGGCGCACCCAAAAGCTCCTACAATGAGCAGTTCTTC. Its protein product is CASIKGGAPKSSYNEQFF. The variable domain in full, with the rest retrieved from reference TRBV7-9 and TRBJ2-1, is DTGVSQNPRHKITKRGQNVTFRCDPISEHNRLYWYRQTLGQGPEFLTYFQNEAQLEKSRLLSDRFSAERPKGSFSTLEIQRTEQGDSAMYLCASIKGGAPKSSYNEQFFGPGTRLTVL.

Note on this clone: The sample has other DNA sequences that encode this CDR3 too. The chain joins TRBV27 to TRBJ2-7, with TRBD2 matching 7 bases. V lost 1 base, J lost 0 bases, and 3 bases stayed unmatched. CDR3 size: 15 residues. From germline, CDR1 is MNHEY and CDR2 SMNVEV (reference sequence). CDR3 in DNA: TGTGCCAGCAGTTTATGGCGGGGGAGCTCCTACGAGCAGTACTTC. Its protein product is CASSLWRGSSYEQYF.

The chain uses TRBV28 and TRBJ1-4; possible D gene TRBD1, 5 bases. Germline CDR1 and CDR2: MDHEN and SYDVKM. Trimming cost V 7 bases and J 6 bases, with 18 bases left between them. The CDR3 sequence is 15 residues long. CDR3 sequence reads: CASTPHKGWDEKLFF. The CDR3 DNA reads as TGTGCCAGCACCCCACATAAGGGGTGGGATGAAAAACTGTTTTTT. The full variable domain, completed using reference TRBV28 and TRBJ1-4, is DVKVTQSSRYLVKRTGEKVFLECVQDMDHENMFWYRQDPGLGLRLIYFSYDVKMKEKGDIPEGYSVSREKKERFSLILESASTNQTSMYLCASTPHKGWDEKLFFGSGTQLSVL.

This chain joins TRBV12-2 and TRBJ2-4; TRBD1 is taken as the D call from the table, unchecked against the DNA. TRBV12-2 constitutes a pseudogene. This CDR3 comprises 15 residues. CDR3 nucleotides: TGTGCAAGTCGCTTCCAACAGGGAGCCAAAAACATTCAGTACTTC. It translates to CASRFQQGAKNIQYF.

The chain has TRBV12-5 and TRBJ2-3; 10 nucleotides align to TRBD1. The germline gives CDR1 LGHNT, CDR2 FRNRAP. This CDR3 has 19 amino acids. Germline trimming cut 7 bases from V and 3 bases from J; bases unmatched to any gene: 19. The CDR3 is CASASGVGGPGQGTDTQYF. The DNA of the CDR3 is TGTGCTAGTGCCTCGGGGGTGGGGGGACCGGGACAGGGGACAGATACGCAGTATTTT. Full variable domain (missing parts from reference TRBV12-5 and TRBJ2-3): DARVTQTPRHKVTEMGQEVTMRCQPILGHNTVFWYRQTMMQGLELLAYFRNRAPLDDSGMPKDRFSAEMPDATLATLKIQPSEPRDSAVYFCASASGVGGPGQGTDTQYFGPGTRLTVL.

The CDR3 sequence is CASSEALGGYNEQFF. CDR3 bases: TGTGCCAGCAGTGAAGCCCTGGGAGGGTACAATGAGCAGTTCTTC. The chain couples TRBV2 to TRBJ2-1; 7 positions agree with TRBD2. The CDR3 extends over 15 amino acids. From germline, CDR1 is SNHLY and CDR2 FYNNEI. The junction had 3 bases not matched to a gene; V was cut back by 0 bases and J by 4 bases.